This T cell receptor beta chain was sequenced for a study of CD8+ T cells in alopecia areata. Study-level background: Oral tofacitinib (5 to 10 mg twice daily) was administered to treated patients. The study's findings and limits: Many expanded lesional clones remained in scalp and blood on tofacitinib.

The count of this clone is one. No antigen is known for it. The germline V gene encodes CDR1 SQVTM and CDR2 ANQGSEA. This CDR3 region has 12 residues. Trimming took 1 base from V and 5 from J, leaving 8 bases between them. Sequencing used cDNA as its template, made by extracting RNA and reverse transcribing it. Clones were sequenced by immunoSEQ multiplex PCR, and TCRdb holds only the in-frame ones, with some missing. The profile shows roughly 120,000 clones, roughly 58% of them singletons. As to treatment: oral pan-JAK inhibitor, 5-10 mg twice daily. Researchers took lesional scalp punch biopsies and peripheral blood from people who were alopecia areata patients.

This sample comprised CD8+ T cells sorted from blood, obtained at week 4, from a patient treated with tofacitinib. V gene TRBV29-1 combines with J gene TRBJ1-1; D gene ambiguous. The sequence derives from a human donor with alopecia areata. In DNA, the CDR3 is TGCAGCGTTGAAGCGGCAGAGACTGAAGCTTTCTTT. Translated, it gives CSVEAAETEAFF.